The clone carrying this TCR beta chain was seen only a few times. Authors' methods: Quantification of nucleated cells was approximated via reference gene primer amplification. Using immunoSEQ multiplex PCR, the repertoire was profiled, and TCRdb retains in-frame clones only, with some absent. The DNA was the basis for D and trimming; V, J and clone size are from that table. The data show about 150,000 clones, 85% to 90% seen once. This entry is derived from a study of blood T cell repertoires in COVID-19. Study-level background: Both acute and convalescent COVID-19 samples were obtained from the United States, Italy and Spain. T cells, B-cell-depleted T cells, or PBMCs supplied cDNA or gDNA.

This CDR3 comprises 13 residues. Deletions cut 4 bases from V and 1 base from J, with 8 bases between. Germline loops: CDR1 MGHRA, CDR2 YSYEKL. It was during active infection that Seattle patients were enrolled and then longitudinally followed. Material: peripheral blood. This clonotype originated in a man between 18 and 35 years old with COVID-19, enrolled during active disease. The chain has TRBV4-1 and TRBJ2-7; the D gene is possibly TRBD1 (5 bases). The CDR3 DNA follows: TGCGCCAGCAGCCCACAGGTATCCTACGAGCAGTACTTC. Encoded protein: CASSPQVSYEQYF.